The 18 T cell receptor beta chains reported below all come from one sample, sequenced in a study of T cell repertoires in cytomegalovirus infection. For these receptors, no antigen is known. TCRdb fed the reads into MiXCR, producing one record per CDR3 protein. The sample yields 450,000 to 650,000 distinct CDR3 sequences, 40% seen once. Sequencing was performed on cultured PBMCs, taken from culture after CMV antigen stimulation. The receptors were gathered from a human donor in good health (CMV status not recorded). Some clones in this sample may be carry-over from other donors' samples.

The V and J genes are TRBV19 and TRBJ1-1, with TRBD1 identical over 7 bases. From germline, CDR1 is LNHDA and CDR2 SQIVND (reference sequence). Trimming took 7 bases from V and 4 from J; bases not matched to a gene: 6. The CDR3 is 13 amino acids. CDR3 DNA sequence: TGTGCCAGTACCCTGACAGGGACCACTGAAGCTTTCTTT. It translates to CASTLTGTTEAFF.

The V call is TRBV6-2 or TRBV6-3, the J call TRBJ1-1; D unresolved. Trimming removed 9 bases at V and 1 base at J, with 12 bases between. Germline CDR1 and CDR2: MNHEY and SVGEGT. The CDR3 length is 13 residues. CDR3 in DNA: TGTGCCAGTAAGGCCTCCGGGAACACTGAAGCTTTCTTT. Residues: CASKASGNTEAFF.

This chain links TRBV7-2 with TRBJ2-3; D uncertain. Germline V gene data show CDR1 as SGHTA and CDR2 as FQGNSA. The CDR3 has 14 amino acids. The V end was cut by 3 bases, the J end by 2 bases, with 9 bases between. This CDR3 is CASSFRLNTDTQYF. CDR3 bases: TGTGCCAGCAGCTTTCGTCTGAACACAGATACGCAGTATTTT.

The V gene is TRBV20-1, the J gene TRBJ2-7; D is perhaps TRBD1 (6 bases). The CDR3 is made up of 13 amino acids. Trimming removed 3 bases at V and 3 bases at J, with 12 bases between. Germline V gene lookup returns CDR1 DFQATT and CDR2 SNEGSKA (reference sequence). CDR3 DNA sequence: TGCAGTGCTAGGTACAGGGACCTCTACGAGCAGTACTTC. Protein sequence: CSARYRDLYEQYF.

This clonotype has just a few counts. V gene TRBV7-6 combines with J gene TRBJ1-1; D unresolved. V was trimmed by 5 bases and J by 6 bases, leaving 13 bases between them. Germline V gives CDR1 SGHVS, CDR2 FNYEAQ. The CDR3 is made up of 13 amino acids. CDR3 DNA: TGTGCCAGCAGCCCGGGAGGGAGGCCTGAAGCTTTCTTT. Its translation: CASSPGGRPEAFF.

The rearrangement joins TRBV27 to TRBJ2-7; the match to TRBD1 covers 8 bases. The junction had 8 bases not matched to a gene; V was cut back by 5 bases and J by 5 bases. The CDR3 is 14 amino acids. The germline CDR1 and CDR2 sequences are MNHEY and SMNVEV (reference sequence). In DNA form, the CDR3 reads TGTGCCAGCAGTCGCCCTGGGACAGGCAACGAGCAGTACTTC. Protein product: CASSRPGTGNEQYF.

This chain links TRBV6-8 with TRBJ2-7, with D perhaps TRBD2 (7 bases). Germline CDR1 MNHGY, CDR2 SAAAGT. The CDR3 length is 13 residues. Between the trimmed V and J ends, which lost 9 bases and 2 bases, there was a span of 14 bases. CDR3 amino acids: CASGGARAYEQYF. In DNA, the CDR3 is TGTGCCAGTGGGGGGGCTCGTGCCTACGAGCAGTACTTC.

V gene TRBV19 combines with J gene TRBJ2-7, with 10 positions matching TRBD2. The CDR3 runs 16 residues. Trimming cost V 8 bases and J 2 bases; bases outside gene matches: 12. The germline V gene has CDR1 LNHDA and CDR2 SQIVND (reference sequence). CDR3: CASPSRTSGKTYEQYF. The CDR3 DNA is TGTGCCAGTCCCTCTCGGACTAGCGGTAAAACCTACGAGCAGTACTTC.

The rearrangement joins TRBV18 to TRBJ2-7, with D unresolved. Per the germline V gene, CDR1 is KGHSH and CDR2 is LQKENI. V shed 3 bases and J shed 6 bases, with 18 bases lying between them. The length of the CDR3 is 15 residues. The DNA of the CDR3 is TGTGCCAGCTCACCCAATAACGGGCCTCCCGGCGAGCAGTACTTC. This sequence encodes CASSPNNGPPGEQYF.

The rearrangement joins TRBV12-3 or TRBV12-4 to TRBJ2-3; possible D gene TRBD1, 5 bases. The CDR3 spans 15 residues. The germline V and J ends were trimmed by 2 bases and 6 bases, with 15 bases remaining between them. CDR3 in amino acids: CASSLRQGDSDTQYF. In nucleotides, the CDR3 is TGTGCCAGCAGTTTACGGCAGGGCGATAGCGATACGCAGTATTTT.

This clonotype was seen only a few times. This chain joins TRBV11-2 and TRBJ2-1, with 7 nucleotides matching TRBD2. Trimming cost V 5 bases and J 7 bases; bases outside gene matches: 17. CDR1 SGHAT and CDR2 FQNNGV come from the germline V gene. The CDR3 runs 17 residues. Written as DNA, the CDR3 is TGTGCCAGCAGCGGGAGGGTGGGCGGGATTATAGGTAATGAGCAGTTCTTC. Its protein is CASSGRVGGIIGNEQFF.

The sample holds many counts of this clonotype. This rearrangement joins TRBV7-2 to TRBJ2-7; a weak D match, TRBD2 (6 bases). The germline gives CDR1 SGHTA, CDR2 FQGNSA. V was trimmed by 5 bases and J by 6 bases, leaving 17 bases between them. This CDR3 comprises 14 residues. CDR3 protein: CASSPSRDSGEQYF. Written as DNA, the CDR3 is TGTGCCAGCAGCCCCTCCAGGGACTCTGGCGAGCAGTACTTC.

The chain uses TRBV15 and TRBJ2-5; D possibly uses TRBD1 or TRBD2 (5 bases each). V lost 0 bases and J 1 base, leaving 18 bases between the germline ends. Germline V gene lookup returns CDR1 LNHNV and CDR2 YYDKDF (reference sequence). The length of the CDR3 is 18 residues. The CDR3 region has the DNA TGTGCCACCAGCAGAGAGGGGGACCCAGTAGCAGCCCAAGAGACCCAGTACTTC. Translation: CATSREGDPVAAQETQYF.

J is TRBJ2-3 and V is TRBV20-1, with 9 bases matching TRBD1. Germline V gene sequence: CDR1 DFQATT, CDR2 SNEGSKA (reference sequence). The CDR3 runs to 14 residues. The trim removed 5 bases at V and 1 base at J, leaving 4 bases unmatched. The CDR3 DNA is TGCAGTGCTGCCGGACAGGGGCGCACAGATACGCAGTATTTT. Protein: CSAAGQGRTDTQYF.

The sample holds a few counts of this clonotype. The chain couples TRBV7-9 to TRBJ2-7; 11 bases are a match to TRBD1. The CDR3 sequence is 14 residues long. Germline assignment: CDR1 SEHNR and CDR2 FQNEAQ (reference sequence). Trimming at V came to 4 bases and at J to 7 bases, leaving 6 bases not matched to a gene. The DNA of the CDR3 is TGTGCCAGCAGCTCCCGGGACAGGGGGAAGGAGCAGTACTTC. Protein sequence: CASSSRDRGKEQYF.

This clonotype was seen a handful of times. The DNA of the CDR3 is TGTGCCAGCAGTTACTCGAACAGGGGCGAGCAGTACTTC. Encoded protein: CASSYSNRGEQYF. The chain uses TRBV6-6 and TRBJ2-7, with 7 bases that match TRBD1. The CDR3 sequence is 13 residues long. Germline lookup yields CDR1 MNHNY and CDR2 SVGAGI (reference sequence). V shed 0 bases and J 6 bases; nucleotides not matched to a gene: 2.

The CDR3 sequence: CASSFVTPGQFSYEQYF. The CDR3, as DNA: TGTGCCAGCAGCTTCGTGACCCCGGGACAGTTCTCCTACGAGCAGTACTTC. The rearrangement uses TRBV7-6 and TRBJ2-7; 7 nucleotides agree with TRBD1. This CDR3 spans 17 amino acids. CDR1 is SGHVS and CDR2 is FNYEAQ in the germline V gene. Losses at the gene ends were 3 bases for V and 0 bases for J; bases not matched to a gene: 11.

A few counts support this clonotype. The J gene is TRBJ2-7, the V gene TRBV7-6; 7 nucleotides align to TRBD2. The CDR3 sequence is 13 residues long. The germline V gene encodes CDR1 SGHVS and CDR2 FNYEAQ. Losses at the gene ends were 5 bases for V and 6 bases for J; bases not matched to a gene: 7. The CDR3 coding sequence is TGTGCCAGCAGCCTCTCGGGGGGAACCGAGCAGTACTTC. Its translation is CASSLSGGTEQYF.